This TCR beta chain was sequenced during a study of beta chain features in type 1 diabetes. Study as a whole: Examination of sorted cells across all samples involved 100 million or so cells. Study results and caveats: VDJ junctions sequenced from type 1 diabetes patients showed fewer insertions and more deletions. Within the patient group, naive, central memory and Treg TCRB repertoires appeared more similar to each other than within healthy donors.

About this clone itself: Its antigen is unknown.

Staining for CD45RO/CCR7/CD25/CD127/CD95/CD27 allowed sorting of CD4+ naive, central memory, regulatory and stem cell-like memory cells. V was clipped by 5 bases and J by 7 bases, with 12 bases between them. Germline CDR1 and CDR2: SNHLY and FYNNEI. The length of the CDR3 is 14 residues. Of the isolated RNA, all was reverse transcribed, and so the sequenced material was expressed TCRB transcripts. Clones were sequenced by immunoSEQ multiplex PCR, and TCRdb holds only the in-frame ones, with some missing. The data contain about 320,000 clones, approximately 15% of them seen just once; the ten biggest clones take up under 8.5%.

The sequence came from a man aged 30-40 years in good health. The material sequenced was central memory CD4+ T cells from blood. This sequence joins TRBV2 and TRBJ1-6, with D hard to call. The CDR3 DNA follows: TGTGCCAGCAGTCTCAAAGGCGGAAATTCACCCCTCCACTTT. It codes for CASSLKGGNSPLHF.